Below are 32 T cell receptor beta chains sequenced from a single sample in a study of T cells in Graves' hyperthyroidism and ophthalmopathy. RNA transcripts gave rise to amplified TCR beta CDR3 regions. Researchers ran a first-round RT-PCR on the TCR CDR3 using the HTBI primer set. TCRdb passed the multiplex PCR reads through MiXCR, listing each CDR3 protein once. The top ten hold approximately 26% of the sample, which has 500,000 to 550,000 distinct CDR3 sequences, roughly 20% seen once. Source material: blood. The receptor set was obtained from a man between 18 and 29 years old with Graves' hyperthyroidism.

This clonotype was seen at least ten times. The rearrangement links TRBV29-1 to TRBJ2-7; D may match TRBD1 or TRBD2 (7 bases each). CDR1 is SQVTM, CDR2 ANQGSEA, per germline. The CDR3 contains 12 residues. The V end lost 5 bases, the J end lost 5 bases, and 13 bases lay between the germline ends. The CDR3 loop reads CSVWQGGNEQYF. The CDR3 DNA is TGCAGCGTTTGGCAGGGGGGGAACGAGCAGTACTTC.

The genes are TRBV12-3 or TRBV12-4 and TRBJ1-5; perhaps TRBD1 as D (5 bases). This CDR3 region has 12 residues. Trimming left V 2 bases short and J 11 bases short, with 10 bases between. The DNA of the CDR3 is TGTGCCAGCAGTTTAAGGGGAACTTCCCAGCATTTT. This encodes CASSLRGTSQHF.

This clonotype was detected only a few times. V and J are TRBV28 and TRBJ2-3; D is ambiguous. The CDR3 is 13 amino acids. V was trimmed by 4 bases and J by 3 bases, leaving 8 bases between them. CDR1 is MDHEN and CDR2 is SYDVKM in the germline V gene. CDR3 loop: CASSSPPTDTQYF. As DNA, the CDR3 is TGTGCCAGCAGTTCCCCCCCGACAGATACGCAGTATTTT.

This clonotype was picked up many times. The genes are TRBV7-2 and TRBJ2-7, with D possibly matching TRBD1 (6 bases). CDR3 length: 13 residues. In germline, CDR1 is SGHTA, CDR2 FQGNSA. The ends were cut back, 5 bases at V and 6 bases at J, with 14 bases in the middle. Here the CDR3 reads CASSTHRASEQYF. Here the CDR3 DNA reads TGTGCCAGCAGCACACACAGGGCTAGCGAGCAGTACTTC.

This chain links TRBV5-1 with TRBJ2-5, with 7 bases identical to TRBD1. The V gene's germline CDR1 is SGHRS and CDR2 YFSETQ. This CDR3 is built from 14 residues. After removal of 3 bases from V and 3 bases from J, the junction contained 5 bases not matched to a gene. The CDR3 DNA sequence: TGCGCCAGCAGCTCGACAGGGAGAGAAGAGACCCAGTACTTC. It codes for CASSSTGREETQYF.

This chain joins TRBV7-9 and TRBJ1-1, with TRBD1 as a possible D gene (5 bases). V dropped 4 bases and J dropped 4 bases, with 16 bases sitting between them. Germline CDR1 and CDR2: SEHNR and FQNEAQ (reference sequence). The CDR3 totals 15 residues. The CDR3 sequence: CASSSMFPQGTEAFF. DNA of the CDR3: TGTGCCAGCAGCTCTATGTTTCCCCAGGGCACTGAAGCTTTCTTT.

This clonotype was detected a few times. This chain's CDR3 is CASSQDPLGTGELFF. CDR3 bases: TGCGCCAGCAGCCAAGATCCCTTGGGCACCGGGGAGCTGTTTTTT. The chain combines TRBV4-1 with TRBJ2-2; D is ambiguous. This CDR3 contains 15 residues. Germline loops: CDR1 MGHRA, CDR2 YSYEKL. V lost 0 bases and J 4 bases, leaving 9 bases between the germline ends.

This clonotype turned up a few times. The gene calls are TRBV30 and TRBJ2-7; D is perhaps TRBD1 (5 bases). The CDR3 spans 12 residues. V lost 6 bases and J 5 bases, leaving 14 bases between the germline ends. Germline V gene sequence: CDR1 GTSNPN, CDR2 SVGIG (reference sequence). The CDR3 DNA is TGTGCCTGTTCAGGGCATCCGCACGAGCAGTACTTC. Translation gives CACSGHPHEQYF. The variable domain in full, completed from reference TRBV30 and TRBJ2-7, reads SQTIHQWPATLVQPVGSPLSLECTVEGTSNPNLYWYRQAAGRGLQLLFYSVGIGQISSEVPQNLSASRPQDRQFILSSKKLLLSDSGFYLCACSGHPHEQYFGPGTRLTVT.

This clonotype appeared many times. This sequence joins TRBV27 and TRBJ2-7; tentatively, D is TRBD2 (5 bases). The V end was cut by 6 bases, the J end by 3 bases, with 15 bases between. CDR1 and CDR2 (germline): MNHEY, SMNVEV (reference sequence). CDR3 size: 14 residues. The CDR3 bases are TGTGCCAGCAGCGTCCGGGGTACGCTCTACGAGCAGTACTTC. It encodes CASSVRGTLYEQYF.

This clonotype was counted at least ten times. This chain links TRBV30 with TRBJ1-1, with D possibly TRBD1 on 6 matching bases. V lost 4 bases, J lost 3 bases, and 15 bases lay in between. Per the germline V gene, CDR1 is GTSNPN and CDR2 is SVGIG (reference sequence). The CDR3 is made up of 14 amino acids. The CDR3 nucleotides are TGTGCCTGGAACCCCACAGGGTGGGACACTGAAGCTTTCTTT. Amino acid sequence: CAWNPTGWDTEAFF.

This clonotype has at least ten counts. In DNA form, the CDR3 reads TGTGCCAGCAGTCCGACCGTAGCGGGGGGGCTTTTGGAGACCCAGTACTTC. This encodes CASSPTVAGGLLETQYF. V usage is TRBV27 and J usage is TRBJ2-5; 11 nucleotides agree with TRBD2. The CDR3 is 17 amino acids. The germline V gene encodes CDR1 MNHEY and CDR2 SMNVEV (reference sequence). Germline trimming cut 5 bases from V and 5 bases from J; bases unmatched to any gene: 13.

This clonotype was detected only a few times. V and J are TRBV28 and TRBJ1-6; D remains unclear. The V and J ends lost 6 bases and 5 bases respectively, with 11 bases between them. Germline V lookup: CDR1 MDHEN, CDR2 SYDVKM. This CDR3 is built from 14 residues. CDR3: CASSPVNNNSPLHF. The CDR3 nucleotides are TGTGCCAGCAGCCCCGTAAATAATAATTCACCCCTCCACTTT.

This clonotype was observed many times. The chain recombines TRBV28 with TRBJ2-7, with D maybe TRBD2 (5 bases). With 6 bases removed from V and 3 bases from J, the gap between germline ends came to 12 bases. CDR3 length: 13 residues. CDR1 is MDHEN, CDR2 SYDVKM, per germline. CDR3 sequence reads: CASSSGVYYEQYF. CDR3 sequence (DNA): TGTGCCAGCAGCTCCGGGGTATACTACGAGCAGTACTTC.

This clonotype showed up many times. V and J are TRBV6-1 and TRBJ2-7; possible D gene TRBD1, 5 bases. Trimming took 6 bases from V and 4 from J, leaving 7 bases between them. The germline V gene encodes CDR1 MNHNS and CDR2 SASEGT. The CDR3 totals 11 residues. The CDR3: CASRTAYEQYF. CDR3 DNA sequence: TGTGCCAGCAGGACAGCTTACGAGCAGTACTTC.

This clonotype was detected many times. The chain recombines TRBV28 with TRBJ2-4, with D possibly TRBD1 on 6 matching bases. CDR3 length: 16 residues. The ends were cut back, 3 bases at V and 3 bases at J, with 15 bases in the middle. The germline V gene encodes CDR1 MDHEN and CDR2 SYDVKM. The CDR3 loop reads CASSLYEGVVKNIQYF. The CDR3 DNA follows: TGTGCCAGCAGTTTGTACGAGGGGGTCGTCAAAAACATTCAGTACTTC.

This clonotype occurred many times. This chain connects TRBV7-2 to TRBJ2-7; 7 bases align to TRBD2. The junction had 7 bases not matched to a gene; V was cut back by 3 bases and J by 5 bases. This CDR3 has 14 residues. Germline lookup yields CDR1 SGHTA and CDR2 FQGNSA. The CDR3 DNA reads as TGTGCCAGCAGCTTGACTACCGGGAGGAACGAGCAGTACTTC. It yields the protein CASSLTTGRNEQYF.

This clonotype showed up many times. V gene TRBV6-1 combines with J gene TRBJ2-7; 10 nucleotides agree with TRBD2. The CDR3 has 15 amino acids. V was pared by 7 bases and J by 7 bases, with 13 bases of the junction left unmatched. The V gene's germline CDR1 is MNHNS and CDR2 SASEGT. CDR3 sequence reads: CASTSVVAGGGEQYF. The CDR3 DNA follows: TGTGCCAGCACCTCGGTGGTAGCGGGGGGTGGAGAGCAGTACTTC.

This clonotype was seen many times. This CDR3 is CASTPGLAGGSGGEQYF. DNA of the CDR3: TGTGCCAGCACCCCGGGACTAGCGGGGGGGTCCGGAGGCGAGCAGTACTTC. The chain joins TRBV2 to TRBJ2-7; the match to TRBD2 covers 16 bases. The CDR3 has 17 residues. J gave up 6 bases and V 7 bases, and 12 bases lay outside the gene matches. The germline CDR1 and CDR2 sequences are SNHLY and FYNNEI.

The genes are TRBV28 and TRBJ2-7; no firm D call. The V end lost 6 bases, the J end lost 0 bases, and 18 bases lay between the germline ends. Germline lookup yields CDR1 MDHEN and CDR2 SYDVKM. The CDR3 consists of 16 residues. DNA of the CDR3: TGTGCCAGCAGCTTAGAAAACTCCCGTTCCTCCTACGAGCAGTACTTC. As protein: CASSLENSRSSYEQYF.

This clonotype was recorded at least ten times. CDR3 in DNA: TGTGCCACCAGCTCCGCGTTGGGCAATCAGCCCCAGCATTTT. Protein product: CATSSALGNQPQHF. The V call is TRBV24-1, the J call TRBJ1-5; no clear D. V was cut by 7 bases and J by 2 bases, with 11 bases left in between. Germline assignment: CDR1 KGHDR and CDR2 SFDVKD. The CDR3 loop spans 14 amino acids.

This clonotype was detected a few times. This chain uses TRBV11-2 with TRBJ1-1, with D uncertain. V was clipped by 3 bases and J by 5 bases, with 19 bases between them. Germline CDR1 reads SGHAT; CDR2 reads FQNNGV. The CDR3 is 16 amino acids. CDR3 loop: CASSFPRIMGNTEAFF. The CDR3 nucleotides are TGTGCCAGCAGCTTTCCAAGAATTATGGGGAATACTGAAGCTTTCTTT.

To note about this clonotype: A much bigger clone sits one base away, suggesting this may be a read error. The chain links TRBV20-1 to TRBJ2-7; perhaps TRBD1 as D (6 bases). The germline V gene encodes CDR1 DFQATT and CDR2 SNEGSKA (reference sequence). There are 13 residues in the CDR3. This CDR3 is CCAYRPGAAEQYF. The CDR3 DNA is TGCTGTGCCTATCGTCCAGGGGCAGCCGAGCAGTACTTC.

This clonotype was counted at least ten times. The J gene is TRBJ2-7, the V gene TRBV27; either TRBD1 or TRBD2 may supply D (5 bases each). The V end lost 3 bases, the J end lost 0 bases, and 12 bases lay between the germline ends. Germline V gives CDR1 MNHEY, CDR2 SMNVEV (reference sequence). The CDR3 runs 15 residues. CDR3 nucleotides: TGTGCCAGCAGTTTTAGGGACGGTCTCTCCTACGAGCAGTACTTC. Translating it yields CASSFRDGLSYEQYF.

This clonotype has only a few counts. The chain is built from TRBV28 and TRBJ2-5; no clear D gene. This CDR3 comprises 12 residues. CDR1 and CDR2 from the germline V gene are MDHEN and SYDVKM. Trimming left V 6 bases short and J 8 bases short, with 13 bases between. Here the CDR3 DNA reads TGTGCCAGCAGCCCGGAGTGGGCTACCCAGTACTTC. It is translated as CASSPEWATQYF.

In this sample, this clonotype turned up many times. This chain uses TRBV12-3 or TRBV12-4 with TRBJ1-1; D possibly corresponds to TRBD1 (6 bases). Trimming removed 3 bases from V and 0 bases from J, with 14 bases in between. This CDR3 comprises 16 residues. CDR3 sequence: CASSFGGRRMNTEAFF. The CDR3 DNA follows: TGTGCCAGCAGTTTCGGGGGCAGACGGATGAACACTGAAGCTTTCTTT.

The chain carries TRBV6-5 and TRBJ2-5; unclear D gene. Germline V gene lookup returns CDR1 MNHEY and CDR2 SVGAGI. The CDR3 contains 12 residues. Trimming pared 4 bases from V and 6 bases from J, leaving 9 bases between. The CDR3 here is CASSFERQTQYF. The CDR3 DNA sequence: TGTGCCAGCAGTTTCGAAAGGCAGACCCAGTACTTC.

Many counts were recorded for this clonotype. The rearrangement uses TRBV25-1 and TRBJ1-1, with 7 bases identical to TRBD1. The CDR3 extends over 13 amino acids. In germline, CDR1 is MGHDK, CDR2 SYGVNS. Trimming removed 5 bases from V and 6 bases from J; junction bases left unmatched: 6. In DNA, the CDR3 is TGTGCCAGCAGTAGAAACAGGGGCGCTGAAGCTTTCTTT. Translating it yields CASSRNRGAEAFF.

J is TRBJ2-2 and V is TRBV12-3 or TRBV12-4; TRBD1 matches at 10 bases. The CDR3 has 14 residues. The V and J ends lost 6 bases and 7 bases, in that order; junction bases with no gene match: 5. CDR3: CASSQTGGVGELFF. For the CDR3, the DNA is TGTGCCAGCAGCCAGACAGGGGGCGTCGGGGAGCTGTTTTTT.

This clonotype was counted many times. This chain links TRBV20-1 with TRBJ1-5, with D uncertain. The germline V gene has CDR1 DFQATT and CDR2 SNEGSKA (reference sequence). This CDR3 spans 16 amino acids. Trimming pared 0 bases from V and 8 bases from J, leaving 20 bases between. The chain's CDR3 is CSARDRTEAESKPQHF. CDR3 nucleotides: TGCAGTGCTAGAGACCGGACGGAGGCTGAGTCCAAGCCCCAGCATTTT.

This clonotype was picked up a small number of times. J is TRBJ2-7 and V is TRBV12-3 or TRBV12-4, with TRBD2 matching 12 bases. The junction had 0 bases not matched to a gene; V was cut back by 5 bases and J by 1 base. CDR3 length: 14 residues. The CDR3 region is CASSTSGGSYEQYF. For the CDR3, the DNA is TGTGCCAGCAGTACTAGCGGGGGGTCCTACGAGCAGTACTTC.

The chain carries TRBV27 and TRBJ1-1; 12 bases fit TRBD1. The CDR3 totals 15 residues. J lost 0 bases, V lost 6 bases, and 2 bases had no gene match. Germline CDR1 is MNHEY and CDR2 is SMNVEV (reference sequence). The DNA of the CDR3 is TGTGCCAGCAGGAGGGACAGGGGGCTGAACACTGAAGCTTTCTTT. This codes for CASRRDRGLNTEAFF.

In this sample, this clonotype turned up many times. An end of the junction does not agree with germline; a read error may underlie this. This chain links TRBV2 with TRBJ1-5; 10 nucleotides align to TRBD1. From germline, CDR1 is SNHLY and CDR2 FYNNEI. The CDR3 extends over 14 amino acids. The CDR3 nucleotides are TGTGCCAGTAGTGGACAGGGGGGCAATCAGCCCCAGCATTTT. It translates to CASSGQGGNQPQHF.